A single T cell receptor (beta chain) is shown here with its context. Antigen: not known. The data stem from a study of T cells in pancreatic ductal adenocarcinoma. Study-level points and caveats: Compared with tumor, blood showed more total productive templates and approximately 8-fold more clonotypes.

Only in-frame clones appear in the TCRdb table, and some are missing; sequencing was by immunoSEQ multiplex PCR. Of several thousand clones in the sample, roughly 84% were seen once. Surgery without prior neoadjuvant therapy was the treatment of the selected pancreatic ductal adenocarcinoma patients. CDR3 length equals 15 residues. CDR1 is MNHNS and CDR2 is SASEGT in the germline V gene. Trimming pared 5 bases from V and 8 bases from J, leaving 18 bases between. The chain employs TRBV6-1 and TRBJ1-4; maybe TRBD1 (5 bases). The sequenced sample consisted of pancreatic tumor tissue. The clonotype originates from a human donor with pancreatic ductal adenocarcinoma. CDR3 region: CASSNQQAGLEKLFF. CDR3 nucleotide sequence: TGTGCCAGCAGTAATCAACAGGCTGGATTGGAAAAACTGTTTTTT.